The T cell receptor beta chain under discussion was sequenced for a study of T cell changes during pregnancy in multiple sclerosis. The table lists this clone with a count of one. Repertoires were generated with immunoSEQ multiplex PCR, while TCRdb's copy carries only in-frame clones and drops some. The sample lists some 80,000 clones; 90% to 95% were seen once. This CDR3 has 14 amino acids. J was trimmed by 5 bases and V by 9 bases; bases with no gene match: 6. Germline V gene lookup returns CDR1 LNHDA and CDR2 SQIVND (reference sequence). This TCR came from a female donor with multiple sclerosis, enrolled in a pregnancy study. The J gene is TRBJ2-5, the V gene TRBV19; 13 bases line up with TRBD2. The starting material was peripheral blood, obtained in the second trimester of pregnancy. CDR3 sequence (DNA): TGTGCCAGCACTAGCGGGAGGGCCGGGGAGACCCAGTACTTC. Residues: CASTSGRAGETQYF. Supplemented by reference TRBV19 and TRBJ2-5, the full variable domain reads DGGITQSPKYLFRKEGQNVTLSCEQNLNHDAMYWYRQDPGQGLRLIYYSQIVNDFQKGDIAEGYSVSREKKESFPLTVTSAQKNPTAFYLCASTSGRAGETQYFGPGTRLLVL.